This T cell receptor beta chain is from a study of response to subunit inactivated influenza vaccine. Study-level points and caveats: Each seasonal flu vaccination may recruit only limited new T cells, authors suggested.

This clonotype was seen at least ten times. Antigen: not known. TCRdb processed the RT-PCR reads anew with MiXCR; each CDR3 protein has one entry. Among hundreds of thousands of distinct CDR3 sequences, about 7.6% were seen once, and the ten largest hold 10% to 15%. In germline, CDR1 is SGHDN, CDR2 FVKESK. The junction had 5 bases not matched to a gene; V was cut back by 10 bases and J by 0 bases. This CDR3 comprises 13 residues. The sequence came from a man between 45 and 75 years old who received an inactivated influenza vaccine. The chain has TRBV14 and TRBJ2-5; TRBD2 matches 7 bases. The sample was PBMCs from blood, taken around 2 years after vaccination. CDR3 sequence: CATKAGNQETQYF. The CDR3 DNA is TGTGCCACCAAAGCGGGAAACCAAGAGACCCAGTACTTC.